Each of the 14 T cell receptor beta chains below was sequenced from the same sample in a study of spatial heterogeneity in lung cancer. Time point indicated: sample taken at primary tumor resection. Sequencing of whole RNA from tumor, nontumor lung or frozen PBMC involved no sorting. TCRdb re-analysed the 5' RACE reads in MiXCR, keeping a single row per CDR3 protein. Altogether 90,000 to 95,000 distinct CDR3 sequences are present, over 9.5% being singletons, with the ten largest covering about 41%. The specimen comprised PBMCs, sampled at surgery. These receptor sequences come from a male donor with early-stage non-small cell lung cancer.

The chain recombines TRBV20-1 with TRBJ2-3; 10 positions agree with TRBD2. The CDR3 extends over 14 amino acids. Germline values: CDR1 DFQATT, CDR2 SNEGSKA (reference sequence). V lost 3 bases, J lost 6 bases, and 6 bases stayed unmatched. CDR3 bases: TGCAGTGCTAGTTTAGCGGGGGGACTCGATACGCAGTATTTT. It is translated as CSASLAGGLDTQYF.

This clonotype has at least ten counts. The chain has TRBV6-2 or TRBV6-3 and TRBJ2-2; no clear D gene. This CDR3 region has 12 residues. V lost 7 bases to trimming and J lost 5 bases, with 8 bases between them. From germline, CDR1 is MNHEY and CDR2 SVGEGT. CDR3 protein: CASKQPTGELFF. The CDR3 bases are TGTGCCAGCAAACAACCGACCGGGGAGCTGTTTTTT.

The genes are TRBV28 and TRBJ1-1; unclear D gene. The CDR3 length is 16 residues. V was pared by 0 bases and J by 0 bases, with 11 bases between. Looked up from germline, CDR1 is MDHEN and CDR2 is SYDVKM. The DNA of the CDR3 is TGTGCCAGCAGTTTATGGAATCGTGCCATGAACACTGAAGCTTTCTTT. Amino acid sequence: CASSLWNRAMNTEAFF.

The J gene is TRBJ2-5, the V gene TRBV24-1; TRBD1 agrees at 7 bases. The CDR3 consists of 14 residues. V dropped 4 bases and J dropped 1; count of bases not matched to a gene: 2. Germline V gene sequence: CDR1 KGHDR, CDR2 SFDVKD. The CDR3 DNA reads TGTGCCACCAGTGAGGGACAGAGCCAAGAGACCCAGTACTTC. Amino acid sequence: CATSEGQSQETQYF.

The chain uses TRBV20-1 and TRBJ2-1, with 10 bases fitting TRBD2. This CDR3 region has 16 residues. V was clipped by 6 bases and J by 8 bases; unmatched bases: 16. Germline values: CDR1 DFQATT, CDR2 SNEGSKA (reference sequence). CDR3 sequence: CSAATSGLDVGDEQFF. CDR3 sequence (DNA): TGCAGTGCCGCGACTAGCGGGCTTGATGTCGGGGATGAGCAGTTCTTC.

The chain couples TRBV9 to TRBJ2-3; D is perhaps TRBD1 or TRBD2 (5 bases each). CDR3 length equals 15 residues. V lost 3 bases and J 2 bases, leaving 13 bases between the germline ends. Looked up from germline, CDR1 is SGDLS and CDR2 is YYNGEE. Here the CDR3 DNA reads TGTGCCAGCAGCGCCCGGGGCCGGTACACAGATACGCAGTATTTT. It is translated as CASSARGRYTDTQYF.

This clonotype has only a few counts. The chain recombines TRBV6-2 or TRBV6-3 with TRBJ2-5; no clear D gene. Trimming left V 2 bases short and J 5 bases short, with 9 bases between. The CDR3 consists of 13 residues. From germline, CDR1 is MNHEY and CDR2 SVGEGT. The CDR3 nucleotides read TGTGCCAGCAGTTACACAGACGGGGAGACCCAGTACTTC. Amino acids: CASSYTDGETQYF.

Many counts were recorded for this clonotype. This chain links TRBV7-8 with TRBJ1-5, with a tentative D call TRBD1 (5 bases). Germline CDR1 is SGHVS and CDR2 is FQNEAQ. The CDR3 has 16 residues. The V gene lost 5 bases and the J gene lost 1 base, with 15 bases spanning the gap. This CDR3 is CASSLVGGLSNQPQHF. The CDR3 nucleotides are TGTGCCAGCAGCCTGGTCGGGGGATTAAGCAATCAGCCCCAGCATTTT.

The rearrangement links TRBV3-1 to TRBJ2-7; tentatively, D is TRBD2 (5 bases). Trimming left V 4 bases short and J 4 bases short, with 14 bases between. Germline V gene data show CDR1 as LGHDT and CDR2 as YNNKEL (reference sequence). The CDR3 is made up of 14 amino acids. The CDR3 region is CASSRGRGRYEQYF. The CDR3 DNA follows: TGTGCCAGCAGCCGTGGACGGGGAAGGTACGAGCAGTACTTC.

The gene calls are TRBV4-1 and TRBJ2-2; maybe TRBD2 (6 bases). The V end was cut by 4 bases, the J end by 2 bases, with 17 bases between. Germline V gives CDR1 MGHRA, CDR2 YSYEKL. This CDR3 spans 17 amino acids. DNA of the CDR3: TGCGCCAGCAGCCCAGGTCGGGCTAGCGCAAACACCGGGGAGCTGTTTTTT. Translating gives CASSPGRASANTGELFF.

The rearrangement links TRBV12-3 or TRBV12-4 to TRBJ2-7; 7 nucleotides align to TRBD1. The CDR3 is 16 residues long. V shed 3 bases and J 0 bases; nucleotides not matched to a gene: 8. CDR3 bases: TGTGCCAGCAGTTTTCGGCAGGGACAGCACTCCTACGAGCAGTACTTC. It codes for CASSFRQGQHSYEQYF.

This chain connects TRBV24-1 to TRBJ2-3, with 8 bases identical to TRBD1. This CDR3 is built from 14 residues. The ends lost 8 bases at V and 1 base at J; junction bases unmatched: 4. CDR1 KGHDR and CDR2 SFDVKD come from the germline V gene. DNA of the CDR3: TGTGCCACCAAGACAGGGGCGGGCACAGATACGCAGTATTTT. Protein sequence: CATKTGAGTDTQYF.

This clonotype has a handful of counts. The chain is built from TRBV4-3 and TRBJ2-1; possibly TRBD1 or TRBD2 for D (6 bases each). Germline loops: CDR1 LGHNA, CDR2 YSLEER. CDR3 size: 17 residues. V lost 2 bases, J lost 7 bases, and 21 bases lay in between. CDR3 residues: CASSQSGAVWRVNEQFF. In DNA form, the CDR3 reads TGCGCCAGCAGCCAATCGGGGGCAGTCTGGCGGGTGAATGAGCAGTTCTTC.

This clonotype was observed many times. The V call is TRBV5-5, the J call TRBJ1-4, with D unresolved. V was pared by 4 bases and J by 10 bases, with 14 bases between. Per germline, CDR1 SGHKS and CDR2 YYEKEE (reference sequence). CDR3 length equals 13 residues. CDR3 sequence: CASSPRQGRKLFF. CDR3 in DNA: TGTGCCAGCAGCCCCCGGCAAGGTCGAAAACTGTTTTTT.